The 6 T cell receptor beta chains below all came from one sample that was sequenced in a study of regulatory T cells in long-lasting Graves disease. The time point here: persistent/refractory GD, antithyroid drugs over 5 years with positive TRAb. Researchers made the TCR library from RNA that was extracted from PBMCs. For TCR beta, libraries came from iRepertoire HTBI primers and Arm-PCR of CDR3 regions. TCRdb re-analysed the multiplex PCR reads in MiXCR, keeping a single row per CDR3 protein. The data hold 700,000 or so distinct CDR3 sequences, with 25% to 35% observed a single time. Sequencing used peripheral blood mononuclear cells (PBMCs), obtained when the disease was refractory, from a patient treated with antithyroid drugs. These receptor sequences come from a female donor with Graves disease.

V gene TRBV2 combines with J gene TRBJ1-2; unclear D gene. Germline CDR1 is SNHLY and CDR2 is FYNNEI. The CDR3 is made up of 15 amino acids. Trimming took 6 bases from V and 3 from J, leaving 17 bases between them. For the CDR3, the DNA is TGTGCCAGCAGGGATGAGGGATCTCGGGACTATGGCTACACCTTC. Translated, it gives CASRDEGSRDYGYTF.

CDR3 DNA sequence: TGCAGTGCTACGATCGTTGGGGATAGAGAAAAACTGTTTTTT. Translated: CSATIVGDREKLFF. V and J are TRBV20-1 and TRBJ1-4; D remains ambiguous. The CDR3 contains 14 residues. Trimming left V 4 bases short and J 8 bases short, with 17 bases between. Germline V gene data show CDR1 as DFQATT and CDR2 as SNEGSKA (reference sequence).

The J gene is TRBJ1-3, the V gene TRBV27; D is unresolved. The CDR3 runs 16 residues. Per germline, CDR1 MNHEY and CDR2 SMNVEV (reference sequence). The ends were cut back, 0 bases at V and 1 base at J, with 10 bases in the middle. The CDR3 here is CASSLSTPGSGNTIYF. DNA of the CDR3: TGTGCCAGCAGTTTATCGACCCCAGGTTCTGGAAACACCATATATTTT.

Ten or more counts support this clonotype. The V call is TRBV28, the J call TRBJ1-2; D may be TRBD1 (6 bases). V gave up 5 bases and J gave up 8 bases, with 24 bases separating them. The CDR3 sequence is 16 residues long. CDR1 is MDHEN, CDR2 SYDVKM, per germline. DNA of the CDR3: TGTGCCAGCAGTCCCCTTTTCCTCCTCAGGGGAAGCGGCTACACCTTC. It codes for CASSPLFLLRGSGYTF.

This clonotype appeared many times. V usage is TRBV7-2 and J usage is TRBJ2-7; 7 nucleotides match TRBD1. Germline CDR1 SGHTA, CDR2 FQGNSA. J lost 6 bases, V lost 5 bases, and 13 bases had no gene match. The CDR3 is made up of 15 amino acids. The CDR3 loop is CASSHRQGDIREQYF. The DNA of the CDR3 is TGTGCCAGCAGCCACCGACAGGGAGATATCCGCGAGCAGTACTTC. The full variable domain, completed using reference TRBV7-2 and TRBJ2-7, is GAGVSQSPSNKVTEKGKDVELRCDPISGHTALYWYRQSLGQGLEFLIYFQGNSAPDKSGLPSDRFSAERTGGSVSTLTIQRTQQEDSAVYLCASSHRQGDIREQYFGPGTRLTVT.

This clonotype was observed a few times. The chain uses TRBV6-2 or TRBV6-3 and TRBJ2-2; tentatively, D is TRBD1 (5 bases). V lost 4 bases, J lost 2 bases, and 11 bases lay in between. Germline lookup yields CDR1 MNHEY and CDR2 SVGEGT. The CDR3 runs 15 residues. CDR3 loop: CASSSSRDNTGELFF. The CDR3 nucleotides read TGTGCCAGCAGTTCCAGCAGGGATAACACCGGGGAGCTGTTTTTT.